This TCR beta chain derives from a study of patients and donors after allogeneic stem cell transplantation. Turning to this clonotype: The conserved final phenylalanine or tryptophan is absent from the CDR3, which likely points to a read error.

TCRdb recomputed calls from the RT-PCR reads with MiXCR, one row per CDR3 protein. The sample has approximately 430,000 distinct CDR3 sequences, around 16% seen once. This CDR3 has 16 residues. CDR1 is KGHDR and CDR2 is SFDVKD in the germline V gene. V trimming: 4 bases; J trimming: 6 bases; junction bases outside the gene matches: 2. The sample taken for sequencing was blood, either unsorted or a sorted T cell fraction (not recorded which). The gene calls are TRBV24-1 and TRBJ2-1; 16 positions match TRBD2. The origin of this receptor is a human donor who was either an allogeneic HSCT recipient or a stem cell or donor lymphocyte infusion donor (not recorded which). It is not recorded whose cells these are; they may come from a transplant donor. As DNA, the CDR3 is TGTGCCACCAGTGAGGGGACTAGCGGGAGGGTCAATGAGCAGTTCTAC. This translates into CATSEGTSGRVNEQFY.